This TCR beta chain was sequenced during a study of shared clonotypes between healthy human individuals. General study findings and limits: With few donors, the genetic and exposure-history diversity represented was limited.

TCRdb's table, derived via immunoSEQ multiplex PCR, lists solely in-frame clones and lacks some. Seen here are 90,000 to 130,000 clones, about 63% observed once, and the top ten hold around 24%. With 7 bases removed from V and 3 bases from J, the gap between germline ends came to 16 bases. From germline, CDR1 is SGHTA and CDR2 FQGNSA. The CDR3 has 14 residues. Free of recent acute infections or vaccinations, the donors were healthy HIV-negative adults. Caucasian adults residing in Nashville, Tennessee made up all the donors. Of note for this clone: Antigen unknown.

Input material: memory CD8+ T cells sorted from blood. Stated subset: CD45RO+ cells pooled with CCR7-negative TemRA cells. This TCR was recovered from a woman aged 30 to 39 in good health. The genes are TRBV7-2 and TRBJ2-7; possibly TRBD1 or TRBD2 for D (6 bases each). DNA of the CDR3: TGTGCCAGCAACCCGGTCGGGGGCCTCTACGAGCAGTACTTC. Protein product: CASNPVGGLYEQYF.